This T cell receptor beta chain comes out of a study of T-cell memory formation after mild COVID-19. Study overall: Largely donor-specific sequence clusters came from a couple of donors.

As to this clonotype: Antigen unknown.

Study-wide points: Some SARS-CoV-2-responding clones were already detected in memory before infection. Day 15 to 85 contractors were CD4/CD8 balanced; later expanders leaned CD4+. Contracting clones localized mainly to CM and EM when CD4+ and mainly to EMRA when CD8+.

TCRdb independently ran MiXCR on the 5' RACE reads; one entry per CDR3 protein. The repertoire holds about 360,000 distinct CDR3 sequences, with roughly an eighth as singletons. This CDR3 spans 15 amino acids. Germline V lookup: CDR1 MNHNY, CDR2 SVGAGI (reference sequence). Trimming shortened V by 6 bases and J by 1 base, and 15 bases separated the two germline ends. Sequencing was carried out using PBMCs or a T cell subset sorted from them (not recorded which). The clonotype was recovered from a young man who had mild COVID-19 (a few samples of this study predate the infection). Cell type and time point are not known. This chain joins TRBV6-6 and TRBJ2-5, with D possibly TRBD1 on 6 matching bases. The CDR3 region has the DNA TGTGCCAGCAGGCCATGGGAAGGGGGCCAAGAGACCCAGTACTTC. This codes for CASRPWEGGQETQYF.